This TCR beta chain was sequenced in a study of shared clonotypes between healthy human individuals. The data were produced by immunoSEQ multiplex PCR, yet TCRdb's version contains in-frame clones alone and is incomplete. The sample shows 2 million to 2.5 million clones, 90% to 95% of them seen only once. The source of this sequence is a man aged 18 to 29 in good health. Some clones in this sample may be carry-over from other donors' samples. Sequencing used naive CD4+ T cells from PBMCs. Described subset: CD45RA+ positively selected.

CDR3 amino acids: CASSRSGQSSYEQYF. CDR3 bases: TGTGCCAGCAGTAGGTCGGGACAGAGCTCCTACGAGCAGTACTTC. The chain combines TRBV27 with TRBJ2-7; 7 nucleotides match TRBD1. The CDR3 spans 15 residues. Germline values: CDR1 MNHEY, CDR2 SMNVEV (reference sequence). V dropped 5 bases and J dropped 0; count of bases not matched to a gene: 7.